The clone carrying this T cell receptor (beta chain) was seen a handful of times. Its antigen remains unknown. This specimen comes from a study of blood T cells in healthy people across ages. Points from the study as a whole: Older age coincided with a roughly linear decline in TCR beta diversity per million T cells. More naive CD4+ cells and higher diversity were found in long-lived than in aged donors. The percentage of naive T cells correlated strongly with TCR beta diversity.

The second PCR ran about 6 to 12 cycles with a sample-barcoded 5' primer and J-beta primers. One entry per CDR3 protein, called by TCRdb with MiXCR from the 5' RACE reads. This table has about 780,000 distinct CDR3 sequences, around 68% appearing once. Healthy Caucasians from Russia aged roughly 6 to 90 served as donors. Germline V gene lookup returns CDR1 SNHLY and CDR2 FYNNEI. V dropped 2 bases and J dropped 5; count of bases not matched to a gene: 8. CDR3 length equals 16 residues. The sequencing sample was made of blood. The chain links TRBV2 to TRBJ2-5; 10 bases map to TRBD2. The sequence was collected from a man aged 25-45 years in good health. DNA of the CDR3: TGTGCCAGCAGTGAATCGCTTAGCGGGGGGATGGAGACCCAGTACTTC. Its translation: CASSESLSGGMETQYF.